The rows below give T cell receptor beta chains drawn from one sample of a study of blood T cell repertoires in COVID-19. Measured with immunoSEQ multiplex PCR; TCRdb has only the in-frame clones, and not every one. The sample records 250,000 or so clones, about nine tenths being singletons. What was sequenced was PBMCs or T cells enriched from blood (not recorded which). Every receptor here comes from a man in his forties who had recovered from COVID-19. Both conserved end residues are part of each CDR3. D genes are given only for firm matches. Size is stated for part of the rows, as once, few or many counts, or as a class when the clone is expanded.

DNA,CDR3,J,size,D,V
TGCAGTGCTAGGGGACCTACGGACAGTGAGTTC,CSARGPTDSEF,TRBJ1-2,NA,NA,TRBV20-1
TGTGCCAGCAGCGTAGGGCACCCCAATGAGCAGTTCTTC,CASSVGHPNEQFF,TRBJ2-1,NA,NA,TRBV9
TGTGCCAGCAGTTTCGACAGGGGGCGCGGCGGGGAGCTGTTTTTT,CASSFDRGRGGELFF,TRBJ2-2,NA,TRBD1,TRBV6-5
TGTGCCAGCAGCACAAACCTACTAGCGGGGGGTATTACCGGGGAGCTGTTTTTT,CASSTNLLAGGITGELFF,TRBJ2-2,NA,TRBD2,TRBV7-3
TGTGCCAGCAGCGTGGAATGGGCCACTGAAGCTTTCTTT,CASSVEWATEAFF,TRBJ1-1,NA,NA,TRBV7-2
TGCGCCAGCAGCTTGACTAGCGGGAGGGGTCATAGGAATGAGCAGTTCTTC,CASSLTSGRGHRNEQFF,TRBJ2-1,NA,TRBD2,TRBV5-1
TGTGCCAGCAGCGAGATCGGTGAAAGCTACGAGCAGTACTTC,CASSEIGESYEQYF,TRBJ2-7,NA,NA,TRBV7-9
TGTGCCACCAGTGACCAGCGGGGACAGGGCCGAGATGAAAAACTGTTTTTT,CATSDQRGQGRDEKLFF,TRBJ1-4,NA,TRBD1,TRBV24-1
TGTGCCAGCAGCCAAACAGGGGGTACTGAAGCTTTCTTT,CASSQTGGTEAFF,TRBJ1-1,few,TRBD1,TRBV11-2
TGTGCCAGCAGAACCGGGACTAGCGGTTTCACAGATACGCAGTATTTT,CASRTGTSGFTDTQYF,TRBJ2-3,NA,TRBD2,TRBV11-2